This TCR beta chain was recorded in a study of T cell responses to AZD1222 COVID-19 vaccine listed by TCRdb under 2021. Describing the broader study: Because spike-specific TCR depth and breadth did not differ between the two schedules, AZD1222 recipients who got a second dose at roughly 4 weeks were pooled with those who got a second dose at roughly 12 weeks. A total of under 250 trial participants underwent TCR sequencing, of whom about 210 had received two doses of AZD1222 and approximately 26 had received two doses of the MenACWY control vaccine. Enrollment into the trials was organized by age into subgroups of 18-55, 56-69 and 70-plus years, and those subgroups contained roughly 140, 27 and 60 TCR-sequenced participants, respectively. Beyond this particular receptor, the publication reports: Because no day 14 peak-response samples were available, the repertoires could be characterized only after the peak T cell response. Only six AZD1222 recipients were SARS-CoV-2 seropositive at baseline, limiting conclusions about previously exposed vaccinees. Reportedly, almost half of the unique spike-specific TCRs recognized epitopes lying outside the regions that are mutated in the B.1.351 and B.1.1.7 variants. Spike-specific TCR breadth and depth rose significantly after two AZD1222 doses compared with day 0 and with MenACWY recipients. The vaccine-associated CD4 TCRs covered the entire spike protein, and the dominant responses fell in regions 160-218 and 743-854. Participants were mostly white British and included more females than males, and it was suggested by the authors that clonal diversity may have been underestimated. In the small 56-69-year group, the increase in depth fell short of significance, most likely because of low power.

The germline V gene gives CDR1 as SGHDT and CDR2 as YYEEEE. The CDR3 holds 15 amino acids from the cysteine to the phenylalanine. Only CDR3 DNA is held: 45 bases, read in frame from base 1. V gives up 0 bases and J gives up 0 bases, and the segment between their germline ends measures 4 bases. This clone was found once. Its target antigen remains unknown. Per-base qualities were not stored, and no clone one base away is much larger. The label giving this sample's time point can be read as: baseline before first vaccination. Vaccinee samples were obtained from the UK trials COV001 and COV002, which included a single-blind randomized controlled phase 2/3 trial of AZD1222 (ChAdOx1 nCoV-19) in healthy adults. For TCRbeta chain sequencing, PBMC samples from trial participants were taken at day 0 and at day 28 after the second dose. The CDR3 regions of human TCRbeta chains were analyzed by immunosequencing. From the authors' description of their analysis: TCRs in the repertoires were matched against a reference library of SARS-CoV-2-specific TCRs that had been generated with the MIRA antigen-specificity platform. Breadth meant the fraction of unique TCRs that were SARS-CoV-2-associated, whereas depth meant the fraction of total T cells that were SARS-CoV-2-associated. Using the MIRA data, every spike-specific TCR was mapped to the spike region that the TCR reacted to and assigned to either a CD4 or a CD8 class. Log10-transformed breadth and depth values were compared by one-way ANOVA with Sidak's multiple comparisons tests. Not all clones reach the TCRdb copy of this immuneACCESS table, which keeps in-frame sequences only. Checked studies attribute under half of the gap to unresolved V genes and leave the rest unexplained. D and trimming were read from the DNA, whereas the V and J calls and clone size are those reported in that table. The sample table holds about 130,000 clones, of which more than 85% were seen once. The ten biggest clones cover about 0.86% of the sample.

The chain is encoded by TRBV5-6 joined to TRBJ2-6, with the D segment identity uncertain. The sequence derives from an adult in good health. This specimen consisted of peripheral blood, obtained on day 0 of AZD1222 vaccination. The CDR3 has the sequence CASSLDHSGANVLTF. The DNA sequence is as follows: TGTGCCAGCAGCTTGGACCACTCTGGGGCCAACGTCCTGACTTTC.